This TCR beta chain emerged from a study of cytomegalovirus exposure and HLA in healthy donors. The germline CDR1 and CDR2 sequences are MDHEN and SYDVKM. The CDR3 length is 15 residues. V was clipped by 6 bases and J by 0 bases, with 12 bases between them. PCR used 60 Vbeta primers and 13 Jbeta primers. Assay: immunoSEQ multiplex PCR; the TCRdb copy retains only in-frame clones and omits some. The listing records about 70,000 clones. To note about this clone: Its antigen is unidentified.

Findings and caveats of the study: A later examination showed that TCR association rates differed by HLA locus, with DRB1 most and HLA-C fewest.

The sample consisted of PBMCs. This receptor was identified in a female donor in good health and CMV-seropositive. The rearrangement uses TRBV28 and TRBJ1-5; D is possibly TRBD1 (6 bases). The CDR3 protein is CASRNGQFSNQPQHF. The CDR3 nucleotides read TGTGCCAGCAGAAACGGACAGTTTAGCAATCAGCCCCAGCATTTT. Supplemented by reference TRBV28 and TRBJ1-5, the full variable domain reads DVKVTQSSRYLVKRTGEKVFLECVQDMDHENMFWYRQDPGLGLRLIYFSYDVKMKEKGDIPEGYSVSREKKERFSLILESASTNQTSMYLCASRNGQFSNQPQHFGDGTRLSIL.